The present TCR beta chain was sequenced within a study of CD8+CD57+ T cells in acquired aplastic anemia. TCR beta VDJ and CDR3 profiling used genomic DNA as template. TCRdb passed the reads through MiXCR, listing each CDR3 protein once. Of about 260,000 distinct CDR3 sequences listed, 70% to 85% were seen once; the top ten hold approximately 42%. Previously, flow cytometry had revealed CD8+CD57+ cell expansion in the patients chosen for sequencing. Patients uniformly had severe acquired aplastic anemia. Sampling of blood occurred while the patients had still received no therapy. The clonotype comes from a human donor with aplastic anemia. The sequencing input was sorted CD4+, CD8+, or CD8+CD57+ T cells (not recorded which) from PBMCs.

CDR3 in amino acids: CASSLPRGPDTQYYEQYV. For the CDR3, the DNA is TGTGCCAGCAGCTTACCTCGAGGTCCCGATACGCAGTATTACGAGCAGTACGTC. The chain links TRBV7-8 to TRBJ2-7; the D is unclear. This CDR3 has 18 amino acids. Trimming stripped 2 bases from V and 4 bases from J, with 24 bases between. The germline V gene has CDR1 SGHVS and CDR2 FQNEAQ.